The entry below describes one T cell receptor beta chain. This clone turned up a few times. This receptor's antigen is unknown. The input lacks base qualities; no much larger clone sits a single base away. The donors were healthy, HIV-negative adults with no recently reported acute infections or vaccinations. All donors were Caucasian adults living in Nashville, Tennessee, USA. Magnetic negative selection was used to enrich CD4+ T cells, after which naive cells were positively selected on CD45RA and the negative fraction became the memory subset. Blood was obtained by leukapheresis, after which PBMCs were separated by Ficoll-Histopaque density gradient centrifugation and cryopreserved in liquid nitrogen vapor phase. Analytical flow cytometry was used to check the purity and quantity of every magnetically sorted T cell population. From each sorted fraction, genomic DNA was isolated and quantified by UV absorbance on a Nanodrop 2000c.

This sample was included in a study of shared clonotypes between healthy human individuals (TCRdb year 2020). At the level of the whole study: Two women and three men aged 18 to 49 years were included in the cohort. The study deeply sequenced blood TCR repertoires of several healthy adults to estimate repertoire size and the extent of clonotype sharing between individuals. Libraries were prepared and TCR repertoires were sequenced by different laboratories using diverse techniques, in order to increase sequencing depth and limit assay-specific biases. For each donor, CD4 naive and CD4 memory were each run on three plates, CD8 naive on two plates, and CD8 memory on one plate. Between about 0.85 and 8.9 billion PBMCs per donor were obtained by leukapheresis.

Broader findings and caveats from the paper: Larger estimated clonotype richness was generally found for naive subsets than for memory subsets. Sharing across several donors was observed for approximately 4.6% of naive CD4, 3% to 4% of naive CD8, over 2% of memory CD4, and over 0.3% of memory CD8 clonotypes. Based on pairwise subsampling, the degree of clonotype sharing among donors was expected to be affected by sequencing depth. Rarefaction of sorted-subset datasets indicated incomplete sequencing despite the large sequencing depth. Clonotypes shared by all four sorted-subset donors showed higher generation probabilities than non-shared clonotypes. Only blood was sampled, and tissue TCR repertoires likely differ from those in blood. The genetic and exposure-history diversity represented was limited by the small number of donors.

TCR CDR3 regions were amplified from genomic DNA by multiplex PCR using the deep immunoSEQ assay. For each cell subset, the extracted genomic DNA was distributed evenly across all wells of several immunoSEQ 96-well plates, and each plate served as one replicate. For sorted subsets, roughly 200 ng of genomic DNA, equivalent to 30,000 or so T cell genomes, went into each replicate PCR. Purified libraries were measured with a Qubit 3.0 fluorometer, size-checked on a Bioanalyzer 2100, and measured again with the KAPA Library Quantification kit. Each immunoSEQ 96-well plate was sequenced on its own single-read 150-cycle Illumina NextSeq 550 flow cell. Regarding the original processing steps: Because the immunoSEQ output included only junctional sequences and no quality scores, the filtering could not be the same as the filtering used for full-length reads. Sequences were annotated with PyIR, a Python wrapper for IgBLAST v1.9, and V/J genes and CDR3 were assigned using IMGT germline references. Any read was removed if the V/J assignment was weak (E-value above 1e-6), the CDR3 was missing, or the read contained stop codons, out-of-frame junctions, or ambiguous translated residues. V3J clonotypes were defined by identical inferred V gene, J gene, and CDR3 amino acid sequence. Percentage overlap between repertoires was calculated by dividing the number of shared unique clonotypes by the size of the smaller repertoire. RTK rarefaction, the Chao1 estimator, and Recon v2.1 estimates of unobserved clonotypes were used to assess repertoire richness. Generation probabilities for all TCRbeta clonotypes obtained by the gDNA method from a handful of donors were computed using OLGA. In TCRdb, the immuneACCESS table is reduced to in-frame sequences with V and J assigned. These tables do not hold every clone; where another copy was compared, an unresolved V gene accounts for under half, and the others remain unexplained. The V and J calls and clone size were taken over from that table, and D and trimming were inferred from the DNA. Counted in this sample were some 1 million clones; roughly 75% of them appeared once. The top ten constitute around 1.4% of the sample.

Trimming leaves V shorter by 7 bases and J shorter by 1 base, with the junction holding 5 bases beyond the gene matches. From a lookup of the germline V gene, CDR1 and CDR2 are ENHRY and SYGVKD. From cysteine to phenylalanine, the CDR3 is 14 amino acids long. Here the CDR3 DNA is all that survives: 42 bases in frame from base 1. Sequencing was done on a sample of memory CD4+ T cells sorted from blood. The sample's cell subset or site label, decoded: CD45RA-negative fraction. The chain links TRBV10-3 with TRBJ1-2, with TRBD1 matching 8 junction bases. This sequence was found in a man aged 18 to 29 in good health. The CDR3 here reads CAITGQGSNYGYTF. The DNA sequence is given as TGTGCCATCACAGGACAGGGCAGTAACTATGGCTACACCTTC.